Sequencing of this TCR beta chain was carried out in a study of HIV-infected patients and healthy controls (dated by TCRdb to between 2013 and 2015). With respect to the entire study: The study tested whether deep TCR repertoire sequencing of HIV patients' small blood samples could capture immune perturbation and reconstitution. Broader findings and caveats from the paper: Rare events from HIV-infected data received too much weight under size-matching, and comparisons were complicated by unequal numbers of distinct sequences between patients and controls. Significantly different mean usage between HIV-infected patients and controls was observed for eight alpha and eight beta V genes. Processing included only sixteen HIV-infected individuals, and this was regarded by the authors as a major limit on how widely the findings apply. By Jaccard index and by the count of highly shared sequences, healthy controls shared more CDR3s between individuals than HIV+ patients did. Slight age and sex profile differences between the study cohorts did not explain the observed diversity differences. Alpha-chain CDR3s from MAIT cells occurred at high frequency in healthy controls but were severely depleted in HIV+ repertoires. HIV-infected repertoires showed significantly elevated mean Gini indices relative to controls, which possibly reflects oligoclonality. The study did not determine donor HLA types. Healthy control repertoires showed roughly threefold more distinct CDR3s and higher Shannon diversity than untreated HIV+ repertoires. Size-matched repertoire data did not replicate the apparent post-therapy recovery of the Gini index in HIV-infected patients. The dynamics of distinct T-cell subpopulations could not be separated, and sequencing depth was restricted, because whole blood was used. HIV-associated CDR3s exhibited a significant reduction in frequency during therapy, whereas CMV-associated CDR3s exhibited no significant change, although the majority increased in frequency. Pairing of alpha and beta chains was not determined in the samples.

Trimming at the junction amounts to 0 bases on V and 6 bases on J, and the germline ends lie 14 bases apart. The CDR3 runs 15 amino acids, cysteine and phenylalanine included. The only DNA kept is the CDR3, 45 bases in frame from the first base. CDR1 and CDR2, per the germline V gene (reference sequence), are LNHNV and YYDKDF. Using SuperScript III with primers targeting the alpha and beta constant regions, approximately 450 ng of RNA was reverse transcribed. Separate alpha and beta chain libraries were generated by chain-specific third strand synthesis with multiplexing indices. To avoid primer bias, the protocol used one single primer pair to amplify every rearrangement within a chain, and the protocol also attached molecular barcodes to each cDNA molecule. The SP2 sequencing primer site and a random hexamer were carried on a 5' RACE adapter, to which purified cDNA was joined by T4 RNA Ligase 1. Second strand synthesis was primed from the SP2 site with Phusion polymerase, using slow temperature ramps to favor optimal annealing. The 12-nucleotide barcode on each molecule comprised two random hexamer sequences, both introduced before amplification and concatenated. P5 and P7 adapter elements plus a second index were added in a short first PCR, which was followed by an approximately 20-cycle amplification PCR with P5s and P7 primers. In total the libraries went through about 29 PCR cycles, after which the libraries were quantified on a Qubit, sized on a Bioanalyzer, and diluted to about 4 nM. Sequencing of the normalized libraries was done on an Illumina MiSeq using 2 x 250 paired-end kits. MinElute columns were the means by which the reverse transcription reactions were cleaned up, and the reactions were eluted into roughly 9.4 ul Tris-Cl. A 1:1 ratio of AMPure XP beads was used to clean the adapter ligations after they had run for about 25 hours at 16 degrees C. In the original analysis: Demultiplexed FASTQ files were processed with a modified Decombinator that output V, J, insert and barcode information. Sequences that shared a barcode but differed from the dominant sequence were discarded as errors, and original cDNA molecules were estimated by counting barcodes clustered at Levenshtein distance 3. For downstream analyses, the R packages ineq, vegan, igraph and RCytoscape were used, along with IMGT nomenclature and CDR3 definitions. V gene usage was calculated across distinct sequences, with every TCR tallied a single time to avoid skew from clonal expansion. Within a donor, similarity networks joined unique CDR3 amino acid sequences in every case where two of them were separated by a single Levenshtein edit. Published HIV-specific CDR3s (about 100 alpha, 702 beta) and CMV-specific CDR3s (around twelve alpha, a few hundred beta) were assembled and queried against the repertoires. Lower sequence numbers were not the cause of the decreased diversity in patients, as random subsampling to size-matched repertoires showed. In TCRdb, the public reads were trimmed at Q25 with fastp and aligned with MiXCR, with productive beta chains retained. Entries that share a CDR3 protein sequence are merged under the most common genes and DNA. Here the V and J calls rest on TCRdb's processing, not on the authors' analysis. The table for this sample lists 15,000 to 20,000 distinct CDR3 sequences; almost 9% of them were counted only once. Together, the top ten hold roughly 2.6% of the sample.

Whole blood was used without cell fractionation, so the repertoire reflected all unsorted peripheral T cells. As controls, roughly nine uninfected healthy donors were sampled, and several of those donors gave samples twice, 2 to 3 months apart. For RNA extraction, an approximately 2.3 ml sample of peripheral blood was drawn into Tempus tubes. Residual genomic DNA was removed with the TURBO-DNase kit and globin mRNA was depleted with GLOBINclear. This clonotype was detected only a few times. Its target antigen remains unknown. Base quality data are lacking; no much larger clone is found one base away.

This receptor was obtained from an adult in good health. The specimen sequenced was blood. The chain was built from TRBV15 and TRBJ1-2; TRBD1 could be the D gene, as 6 bases match. The CDR3 loop reads CATSREAGTPNGYTF. The nucleotide sequence reads as follows: TGTGCCACCAGCAGAGAGGCCGGGACACCTAATGGCTACACCTTC.